This T cell receptor beta chain is from a study of blood T cells in healthy people across ages. This CDR3 spans 14 amino acids. V was clipped by 5 bases and J by 4 bases; unmatched bases: 6. In germline, CDR1 is SGHRS, CDR2 YFSETQ. Ten milliliters was the volume of peripheral blood drawn from each donor. The second PCR ran about 6 to 11 cycles with a sample-barcoded 5' primer and J-beta primers. TCRdb itself ran the 5' RACE reads through MiXCR, one entry per CDR3 protein. The sample consists of under 2,000,000 distinct CDR3 sequences, around half of them appearing once. The TCR originated in a woman aged 40-49 years in good health. V usage is TRBV5-1 and J usage is TRBJ2-5, with 9 bases lining up with TRBD1. What was sequenced was blood. CDR3 in DNA: TGCGCCAGCAGTTACAACAGGGGGCGAGAGACCCAGTACTTC. Translating it yields CASSYNRGRETQYF.